This entry is about one T cell receptor (beta chain). Per the germline V gene, CDR1 is LNHDA and CDR2 is SQIVND (reference sequence). V lost 5 bases to trimming and J lost 0 bases, with 11 bases between them. This CDR3 comprises 15 residues. Using immunoSEQ multiplex PCR, the repertoire was profiled, and TCRdb retains in-frame clones only, with some absent. Of about 210,000 clones in the sample, approximately 75% were seen once. This sample stems from a study of blood T cell repertoires in COVID-19. On the study more broadly: Sample material is recorded as cDNA or gDNA derived from T cells, B-cell-depleted T cells, or PBMCs.

Adults between roughly 18 and 95 years of age took part from 20 to 25 US areas. Recovery among Cohort 3 donors was established by two negative PCRs, clearance, or symptom resolution. This TCR was sampled from a man aged 35 to 55 who had recovered from COVID-19. V usage is TRBV19 and J usage is TRBJ1-3; D unresolved. Sequencing input: PBMCs or T cells enriched from blood (not recorded which). The CDR3 nucleotides read TGTGCCAGTAGTCTCCGACGGAGCTCTGGAAACACCATATATTTT. This sequence encodes CASSLRRSSGNTIYF.